The count of the clone carrying this TCR beta chain is one. Profiled with immunoSEQ multiplex PCR; TCRdb holds only in-frame clones, not every one. This sample has some 150,000 clones, with around 90% found just once. These data are taken from a study of control samples from healthy donors and cancer patients. The origin of this receptor is a young man in good health. Sequenced material: blood.

The CDR3, as DNA: TGTGCCAGCAGTGACTATGGCCGGCGTACCTACGAGCAGTACTTC. It encodes CASSDYGRRTYEQYF. This chain connects TRBV25-1 to TRBJ2-7, with D uncertain. The CDR3 totals 15 residues. The germline V gene has CDR1 MGHDK and CDR2 SYGVNS. V was trimmed by 3 bases and J by 2 bases, leaving 14 bases between them.